This T cell receptor beta chain was sequenced in a study of CD8 T cells in ankylosing spondylitis. General study findings and limits: Seemingly distinctive of ankylosing spondylitis blood was a TCR beta motif formed by eight highly homologous variants. Matched ankylosing spondylitis synovial fluid reportedly contained a significantly enriched population of disease-linked clones.

In TCRdb, the 5' RACE reads were re-called with MiXCR into one record per CDR3 protein. Of 350,000 or so distinct CDR3 sequences in the sample, around a tenth were seen once. CDR1 SEHNR and CDR2 FQNEAQ come from the germline V gene (reference sequence). Trimming took 6 bases from V and 4 from J; bases not matched to a gene: 5. CDR3 size: 15 residues. In this sample, this clonotype turned up many times. Its antigen is currently unknown. The rearrangement uses TRBV7-9 and TRBJ2-4, with TRBD2 identical over 11 bases. The TCR was taken from a female donor with ankylosing spondylitis or in good health (not recorded which). Specimen: blood, either unsorted or a sorted T cell fraction (not recorded which). In DNA form, the CDR3 reads TGTGCCAGCAGTCCCGGGACTAGCGGAAAAAACATTCAGTACTTC. Translating gives CASSPGTSGKNIQYF.